The present T cell receptor (beta chain) was sequenced within a study of shared clonotypes between healthy human individuals (dated by TCRdb to the early 2020s). Context from the whole study: The cohort included three men and a couple of women between 18 and 49 years of age. Blood TCR repertoires of a handful of healthy adults were deeply sequenced to estimate repertoire size and the extent of clonotype sharing between individuals. For each donor, three plates each were used for CD4 naive and CD4 memory, two plates were used for CD8 naive, and one plate was used for CD8 memory. Leukapheresis yielded between about 0.9 and 9.5 billion PBMCs per donor. Libraries were prepared and TCR repertoires were sequenced by different laboratories using diverse techniques, in order to increase sequencing depth and limit assay-specific biases. The study at large found these results: Only blood was sampled, and tissue TCR repertoires likely differ from those in blood. Because the study included a small number of donors, the genetic and exposure-history diversity represented was limited. Higher generation probabilities were observed for clonotypes shared by all four sorted-subset donors than for non-shared clonotypes. Pairwise subsampling indicated that sequencing depth was expected to affect the degree of clonotype sharing among donors. Estimated clonotype richness was generally larger for naive than for memory subsets. Incomplete sequencing was indicated by rarefaction of sorted-subset datasets, despite the large sequencing depth. Sharing across a few donors was observed for about 4.8% of naive CD4, 3% to 3.5% of naive CD8, roughly 2.3% of memory CD4, and over 0.3% of memory CD8 clonotypes.

TCR CDR3 regions were amplified from genomic DNA by multiplex PCR using the deep immunoSEQ assay. For each cell subset, the extracted genomic DNA was distributed evenly across all wells of several immunoSEQ 96-well plates, and each plate served as one replicate. For sorted subsets, 200 to 250 ng genomic DNA, equal to about 30,000 T cell genomes, was loaded into each replicate PCR. Purified libraries were quantified with a Qubit 3.0 fluorometer, sized on a Bioanalyzer 2100, and re-quantified with the KAPA Library Quantification kit. Each immunoSEQ 96-well plate was sequenced on its own single-read 150-cycle Illumina NextSeq 550 flow cell. The original methods were these. Because only junctional sequences without quality scores were contained in the immunoSEQ output, filtering matching that applied to full-length reads could not be performed. Sequences were annotated with PyIR, a Python wrapper for IgBLAST v1.9, and V/J genes and CDR3 were assigned using IMGT germline references. Any read was removed if the V/J assignment was weak (E-value above 1e-6), the CDR3 was missing, or the read contained stop codons, out-of-frame junctions, or ambiguous translated residues. V3J clonotypes were defined as sequences sharing an identical inferred V gene, J gene, and CDR3 amino acid sequence. To compute the percentage overlap between repertoires, the number of shared unique clonotypes was divided by the size of the smaller repertoire. Three approaches were used to assess repertoire richness: RTK rarefaction, the Chao1 estimator, and Recon v2.1 estimates of unobserved clonotypes. For all TCRbeta clonotypes obtained by the gDNA method from a few donors, generation probabilities were computed with OLGA. As stored in TCRdb, this immuneACCESS dataset retains in-frame rearrangements with V and J assigned. A fraction of the clones does not appear; measured against another copy, unresolved V genes explain less than half of the discrepancy, and the remainder lacks a known reason. Clone size and the V and J calls come from that table; the DNA yielded D and trimming. The sample includes some 2,000,000 clones, with approximately 94% observed a single time. The ten most abundant clones make up about 1.1% of the sample.

To note about this clone: Its cognate antigen has yet to be identified. No base quality values were provided; no much bigger clone lies one nucleotide off.

For the CD8 naive samples, CD45RO-negative cells were positively selected for CCR7, yielding a CD45RA+CCR7+ population from which TemRA cells were excluded. The donors were healthy, HIV-negative adults who had no recently reported acute infections or vaccinations. All donors were Caucasian adults living in Nashville, Tennessee, USA. Blood was obtained by leukapheresis, after which PBMCs were separated by Ficoll-Histopaque density gradient centrifugation and cryopreserved in liquid nitrogen vapor phase. Analytical flow cytometry was used to check the purity and quantity of every magnetically sorted T cell population. Each sorted fraction had its genomic DNA isolated and then quantified by UV absorbance on a Nanodrop 2000c. Trimming leaves V shorter by 2 bases and J shorter by 4 bases, with the junction holding 2 bases beyond the gene matches. CDR1 and CDR2 (MDHEN, SYDVKM) derive from the germline V gene. The CDR3 holds 15 amino acids from the cysteine to the phenylalanine. Left in the record is the CDR3 DNA by itself, 45 bases read in frame from the first base.

The chain uses TRBV28 and TRBJ1-6, with 7 central nucleotides matching TRBD1. This TCR was recovered from a man in his late teens or twenties in good health. Material: naive CD8+ T cells sorted from blood. The cell subset or site label here, explained by the study, means: CD45RA+CCR7+. Read as DNA, the sequence is TGTGCCAGCAGTTTAGGGACAGCGTATAATTCACCCCTCCACTTT. Its coded protein is CASSLGTAYNSPLHF.